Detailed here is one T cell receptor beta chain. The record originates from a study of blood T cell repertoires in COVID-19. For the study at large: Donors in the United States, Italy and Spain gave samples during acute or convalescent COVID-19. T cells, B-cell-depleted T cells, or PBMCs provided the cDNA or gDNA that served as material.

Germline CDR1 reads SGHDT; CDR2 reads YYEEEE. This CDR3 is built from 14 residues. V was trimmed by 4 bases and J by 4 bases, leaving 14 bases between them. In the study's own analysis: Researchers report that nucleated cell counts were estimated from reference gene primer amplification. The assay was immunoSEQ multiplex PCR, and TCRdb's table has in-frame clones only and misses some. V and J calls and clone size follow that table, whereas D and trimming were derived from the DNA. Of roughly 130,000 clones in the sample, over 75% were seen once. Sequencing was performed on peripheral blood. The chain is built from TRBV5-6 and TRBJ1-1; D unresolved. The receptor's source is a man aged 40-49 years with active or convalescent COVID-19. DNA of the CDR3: TGTGCCAGCAGCGGGAAAAGGAGGGTCACTGAAGCTTTCTTT. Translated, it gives CASSGKRRVTEAFF.